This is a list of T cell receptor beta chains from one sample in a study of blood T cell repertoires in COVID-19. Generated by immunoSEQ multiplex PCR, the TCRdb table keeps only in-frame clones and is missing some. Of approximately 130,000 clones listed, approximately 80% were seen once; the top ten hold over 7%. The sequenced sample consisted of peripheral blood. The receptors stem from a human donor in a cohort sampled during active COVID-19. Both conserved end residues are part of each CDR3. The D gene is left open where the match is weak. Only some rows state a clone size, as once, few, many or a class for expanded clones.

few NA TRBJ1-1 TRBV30 TGTGCCTGGAGTAGGGGGGGCGGAGGGAACACTGAAGCTTTCTTT CAWSRGGGGNTEAFF
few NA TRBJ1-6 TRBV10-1 TGCGCCAGCAGTAAGGACAGTCTTTCACCCCTCCACTTT CASSKDSLSPLHF
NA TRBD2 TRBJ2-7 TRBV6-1 TGTGCCAGCAGTGAAGCGTCTAGCGGGGCTATCCTACGAGAGCAGTACTTC CASSEASSGAILREQYF
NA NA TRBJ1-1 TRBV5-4 TGTGCCAGCAGCCGTACGGTCCGTACCACTGAAGCTTTCTTT CASSRTVRTTEAFF
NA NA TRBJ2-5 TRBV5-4 TGTGCCAGCAGCGGCGGGACAGACCAAGAGACCCAGTACTTC CASSGGTDQETQYF
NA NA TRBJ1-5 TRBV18 TGTGCCAGCTCGTTGGCCGATAGCAATCAGCCCCAGCATTTT CASSLADSNQPQHF
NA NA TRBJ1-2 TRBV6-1 TGTGCCAGCAGTGTCACCGGGACACCTCTGTCTAACTATGGCTACACCTTC CASSVTGTPLSNYGYTF
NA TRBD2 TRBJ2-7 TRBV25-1 TGTGCCAGCAGAGCGGGGTACTCCTACGAGCAGTACTTC CASRAGYSYEQYF
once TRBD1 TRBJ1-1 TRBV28 TGTGCCAGCAGTTTTGGACAGGGGATGCCTGAAGCTTTCTTT CASSFGQGMPEAFF
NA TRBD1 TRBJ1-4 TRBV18 TGTGCCAGCTCACCACAGACAGGGGAGGTAAAACTGTTTTTT CASSPQTGEVKLFF
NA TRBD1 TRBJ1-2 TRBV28 TGTGCCAGCAGTTTCCCCTACAGGGGAGAGGGCGGCTACACCTTC CASSFPYRGEGGYTF
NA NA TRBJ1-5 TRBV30 TGTGCCTGGAACAACCTTGGCAATCAGCCCCAGCATTTT CAWNNLGNQPQHF
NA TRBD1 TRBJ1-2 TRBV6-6 TGTGCCAGCAGTTACACTCCGGGACAGGGCTATGGCTACACCTTC CASSYTPGQGYGYTF
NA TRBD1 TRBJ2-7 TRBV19 TGTGCCAGTAGCGATGGGACAGGGGGTCCCTACGAGCAGTACTTC CASSDGTGGPYEQYF
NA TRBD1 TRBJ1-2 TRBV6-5 TGTGCCAGCAGACAGGGGAGGCTAAATGGCTACACCTTC CASRQGRLNGYTF
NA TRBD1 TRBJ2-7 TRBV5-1 TGCGCCAGCAGCTGGGGACAGGGTTCAAACGAGCAGTACTTC CASSWGQGSNEQYF
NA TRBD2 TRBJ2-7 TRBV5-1 TGCGCCAGCAGCTTGGTTAGCGGGAGTGGCGAGCAGTACTTC CASSLVSGSGEQYF
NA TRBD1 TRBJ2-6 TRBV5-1 TGCGCCAGCAGCTTGGACCAGGGGGCCTCTGGGGCCAACGTCCTGACTTTC CASSLDQGASGANVLTF
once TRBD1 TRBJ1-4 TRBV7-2 TGTGCCAGCAGCCCCCACAGGGGAACGGAAAAACTGTTTTTT CASSPHRGTEKLFF
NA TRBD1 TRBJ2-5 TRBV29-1 TGCAGCGGTACAGGGGCCGGGACCCAGTACTTC CSGTGAGTQYF
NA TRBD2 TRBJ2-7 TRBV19 TGTGCCAGTAGTCCGCGGGGGGCGGGGAGCTCCTACGAGCAGTACTTC CASSPRGAGSSYEQYF
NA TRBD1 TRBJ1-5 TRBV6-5 TGTGCCAGCAGTTCCCCGACAGGGTGGCAGCCCCAGCATTTT CASSSPTGWQPQHF
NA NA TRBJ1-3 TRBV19 TGTGCCAGTAGTTCCCGAACCGGGACATTGAGCTCTGGAAACACCATATATTTT CASSSRTGTLSSGNTIYF
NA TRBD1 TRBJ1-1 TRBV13 TGTGCCAGCAGCTTCGGTGAGGGACAGCCTGAAGCTTTCTTT CASSFGEGQPEAFF
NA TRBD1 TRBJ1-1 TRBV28 TGTGCCAGCACCAAACAGGGGGGTATGAACACTGAAGCTTTCTTT CASTKQGGMNTEAFF
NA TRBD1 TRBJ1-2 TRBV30 TGTGCCTGGAGTAATGGCGGGTCGGGACAGGGGGCAAAGGGCTACACCTTC CAWSNGGSGQGAKGYTF
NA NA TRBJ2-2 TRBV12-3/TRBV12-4 TGTGCCAGCGGCCAGGGTGCCGGGGAGCTGTTTTTT CASGQGAGELFF
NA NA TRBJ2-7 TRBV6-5 TGTGCCAGCAGTTACGAGCGTTACTACGAGCAGTACTTC CASSYERYYEQYF
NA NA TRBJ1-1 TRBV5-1 TGCGCCAGCAGCTCGGGAAGTAAGAACACTGAAGCTTTCTTT CASSSGSKNTEAFF
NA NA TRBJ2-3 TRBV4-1 TGCGCCAGCAGCCAGACCCCGGGACTCCGCACAGATACGCAGTATTTT CASSQTPGLRTDTQYF
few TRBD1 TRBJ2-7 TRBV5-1 TGCGCCAGCAGCTCGGGGACAGGCCCTATGGCCGGCGAGCAGTACTTC CASSSGTGPMAGEQYF
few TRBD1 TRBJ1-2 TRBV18 TGTGCCAGCTCATCACAGGGGGTAAATGGCTACACCTTC CASSSQGVNGYTF
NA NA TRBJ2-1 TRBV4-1 TGCGCCAGCAGCCAAGAGTTAGCGGACAATGAGCAGTTCTTC CASSQELADNEQFF
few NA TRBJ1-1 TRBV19 TGTGCCAGTGGACAGACAGGTTACACTGAAGCTTTCTTT CASGQTGYTEAFF
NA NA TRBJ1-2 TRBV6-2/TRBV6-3 TGTGCCAGCAGACCTAGGGACATTAAGGGCTACACCTTC CASRPRDIKGYTF
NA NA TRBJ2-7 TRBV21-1 TGTGCCAGCAGCGACCGAGATGGATCGAGGAACGAGCAGTACTTC CASSDRDGSRNEQYF
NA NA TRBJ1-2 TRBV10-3 TGTGCCATCAGTGACAGGGTTATTAACTATGGCTACACCTTC CAISDRVINYGYTF